The clone carrying this T cell receptor (beta chain) was observed once. How the authors handled the data: Counts of nucleated cells, estimated from reference gene primer amplification, were obtained. Some clones are missing from TCRdb's copy, which holds only in-frame ones; the method was immunoSEQ multiplex PCR. V and J calls and clone size follow that table, whereas D and trimming were derived from the DNA. The sample yields 200,000 to 250,000 clones, more than 65% seen once. The data stem from a study of blood T cell repertoires in COVID-19. The overall study: Specimens from acute and convalescent COVID-19 originated in the United States, Italy and Spain. The analysed material was cDNA or gDNA that came from T cells, B-cell-depleted T cells, or PBMCs.

Trimming took off 8 bases at V and 4 bases at J, with 15 bases between the two ends. Germline V gives CDR1 MNHEY, CDR2 SVGAGI. This CDR3 has 14 amino acids. The rearrangement joins TRBV6-5 to TRBJ2-1, with a weak D call TRBD2 (7 bases). The receptor comes from a woman between 25 and 40 years old who had recovered from COVID-19. Specimen: peripheral blood. The CDR3 sequence is CASGGGQLYNEQFF. CDR3 DNA sequence: TGTGCCAGCGGGGGGGGACAACTTTACAATGAGCAGTTCTTC.